A single sample is the source of the 5 T cell receptor beta chains below, sequenced in a study of radiation and T cells in renal cell carcinoma. Data came from immunoSEQ multiplex PCR; TCRdb stores just in-frame clones and leaves some out. The table shows 100,000 to 150,000 clones, with approximately 85% occurring only once. The time point here: blood 2 weeks post-SBRT. The treatment denotes: 15 Gy SBRT to primary tumor, nephrectomy 4 weeks later. The source material was blood, sampled from a patient whose treatment included radiotherapy and nephrectomy. All receptors come from a man over 45 with renal cell carcinoma.

The chain carries TRBV5-1 and TRBJ2-1, with D uncertain. This CDR3 comprises 12 residues. Trimming stripped 1 base from V and 7 bases from J, with 6 bases between. Germline V lookup: CDR1 SGHRS, CDR2 YFSETQ. The CDR3 region is CASSLTKNEQFF. In nucleotides, the CDR3 is TGCGCCAGCAGCTTGACTAAAAATGAGCAGTTCTTC.

The chain recombines TRBV5-4 with TRBJ1-1, with 7 positions matching TRBD1. Germline V gene lookup returns CDR1 SGHNT and CDR2 YYREEE (reference sequence). CDR3 length: 16 amino acids. After removal of 0 bases from V and 2 bases from J, the junction contained 7 bases not matched to a gene. The CDR3 nucleotides read TGTGCCAGCAGCTTGGGAGCCCGGGACAGAAACACTGAAGCTTTCTTT. Translating gives CASSLGARDRNTEAFF.

This chain's CDR3 is CASSLDRDQPQHF. DNA of the CDR3: TGTGCCAGCAGCTTGGACAGGGACCAGCCCCAGCATTTT. The V call is TRBV5-4, the J call TRBJ1-5, with D tentatively TRBD1 (6 bases). CDR3 length: 13 residues. V lost 0 bases, J lost 7 bases, and 8 bases lay in between. Germline CDR1 SGHNT, CDR2 YYREEE (reference sequence). Supplemented by reference TRBV5-4 and TRBJ1-5, the full variable domain reads ETGVTQSPTHLIKTRGQQVTLRCSSQSGHNTVSWYQQALGQGPQFIFQYYREEENGRGNFPPRFSGLQFPNYSSELNVNALELDDSALYLCASSLDRDQPQHFGDGTRLSIL.

This chain connects TRBV2 to TRBJ2-2, with D maybe TRBD2 (6 bases). The length of the CDR3 is 15 residues. Trimming took off 2 bases at V and 4 bases at J, with 11 bases between the two ends. Germline CDR1 SNHLY, CDR2 FYNNEI. The CDR3 DNA follows: TGTGCCAGCAGTGAATTTACTAGCAGCACCGGGGAGCTGTTTTTT. It is translated as CASSEFTSSTGELFF.

With respect to this clone: One junction end disagrees with the germline gene, perhaps due to a read error. The chain employs TRBV6-6 and TRBJ2-7; D not certain. Germline loops: CDR1 MNHNY, CDR2 SVGAGI (reference sequence). The CDR3 length is 11 residues. CDR3 sequence: CASIYASEQYF. DNA of the CDR3: TGTGCCAGCATTTACGCGTCAGAGCAGTACTTC.